The following is a T cell receptor (beta chain) sequence with its context. Its antigen is still unknown. At the DNA level, this CDR3 is encoded by other sequences in the same sample as well. These data belong to a study of graft-versus-host responses after intestinal transplantation. Overall study: Recipients had multivisceral, liver-intestinal, or isolated intestinal transplants.

Notes on the study in general: Early post-transplant falls in HvG clones accompanied the peak levels of circulating GvH clones. There were GvH clones found in recipient marrow, and some of them appeared first in ileum or blood.

The CDR3 runs to 13 residues. Germline CDR1 reads MRHNA; CDR2 reads SNTAGT. With 3 bases removed from V and 1 base from J, the gap between germline ends came to 3 bases. Measured with immunoSEQ multiplex PCR; TCRdb has only the in-frame clones, and not every one. The sample has more than 20,000 clones, over 80% seen once. The TCR comes from a human patient who received an intestinal transplant, so some T cells may come from the graft donor. The source material was PBMCs, sampled 28 days after intestinal transplant. This rearrangement joins TRBV6-4 to TRBJ2-2; D unclear. CDR3 coding DNA: TGTGCCAGCAGTGAAGGGAACACCGGGGAGCTGTTTTTT. This sequence encodes CASSEGNTGELFF.